Described below is a single T cell receptor beta chain sequence and its context. No cognate antigen has been identified for it. There are no base qualities to consult, and no much larger clone falls within one base. RNA was extracted with the RNeasy kit and 0.5 to 1 ug was reverse transcribed using random hexamers. The immunoSEQ multiplex PCR assay, which covers 54 Vbeta and 13 Jbeta segments, was used to amplify TCR beta CDR3 regions. PCR amplification bias was corrected using a synthetic template baseline for primer optimization and computational correction. The study's own analysis went as follows. Reads were annotated to V, D and J genes according to IMGT and were analyzed with immunoSEQ Analyzer, with only productive sequences retained. To calculate clonality, Shannon entropy was normalized by log2 of the number of productive unique sequences and then subtracted from one. Public and private clones were assessed among the 100 most prevalent clones of each patient and control. A clone was defined as Susac-specific if it was absent from the healthy and MS cohorts, from over a thousand published viral clones and from other ImmuneACCESS disease sequences. Using fastp trimming at Q25 and MiXCR clonotype assembly, TCRdb reanalyzed the public sequencing data and kept in-frame beta chains. Each entry merges the rows of one CDR3 protein and shows their most common DNA and genes. These V and J calls originate from TCRdb's pipeline instead of the authors' own analysis. Counted in this sample were approximately 170,000 distinct CDR3 sequences; approximately 90% of them appeared once. The ten largest make up approximately 0.082% of the sample.

V loses 5 bases of germline sequence and J loses 2 bases, and the interval between the two ends is 10 bases. CDR1 and CDR2, looked up from the germline V gene, are MDHEN and SYDVKM. Reading from cysteine to phenylalanine, the CDR3 counts 13 amino acids. This entry keeps only the CDR3 DNA: 39 bases, framed from base 1. The sample belongs to a study of CD8 T cells in Susac syndrome (dated by TCRdb to the late 2010s). Broadly, across the study: Whether CD8+ T cell activation and differentiation in Susac syndrome was antigen driven was tested using repertoire sequencing. General findings and caveats noted by the study authors: The number of individuals in the TCR sequencing and HLA analysis was recognized as being relatively small.

Peripheral blood CD8+ and CD4+ T cells from healthy donors, Susac syndrome patients and multiple sclerosis patients were profiled by high-throughput TCR beta sequencing. Healthy donors were included as age- and sex-matched controls. Bulk CD8+ and CD4+ T cells were purified by magnetic negative isolation, whereas CD8+ TEMRA cells were enriched by FACS. Blood was collected in EDTA tubes and processed within 24 hours, with PBMCs isolated through density gradient centrifugation. PBMCs intended for TCR sequencing were cryopreserved in liquid nitrogen and were subsequently thawed in a 37 degrees C water bath. The sorted or isolated CD4+, CD8+ and CD8+ TEMRA cells reached a purity of at least 90%.

Specimen: CD4+ T cells from PBMCs. The TCR comes from a human donor in good health. The V gene is TRBV28 and the J gene is TRBJ2-7, with no reliable assignment of the D segment. The sequenced DNA is TGTGCCAGCAGTGTGACGCGAGCCTACGAGCAGTACTTC. Translation gives CASSVTRAYEQYF.